This T cell receptor beta chain was recorded in a study of beta chain features in type 1 diabetes. Of the isolated RNA, all was reverse transcribed, and so the sequenced material was expressed TCRB transcripts. Assay used: immunoSEQ multiplex PCR; TCRdb lists only in-frame clones, some missing. The sample gives 350,000 or so clones, roughly 21% of which show up once; roughly 0.045% is in the top ten. Germline V gene sequence: CDR1 SGHVS, CDR2 FQNEAQ. CDR3 length: 14 residues. Losses at the gene ends were 4 bases for V and 8 bases for J; bases not matched to a gene: 2. The chain links TRBV7-8 to TRBJ2-1, with 13 nucleotides matching TRBD2. This receptor was obtained from a woman aged 18-29 years in good health. Sequenced: naive CD4+ T cells from blood. CDR3 sequence reads: CASSWGLAGYEQFF. The DNA for the CDR3 is TGTGCCAGCAGCTGGGGACTAGCGGGGTATGAGCAGTTCTTC.